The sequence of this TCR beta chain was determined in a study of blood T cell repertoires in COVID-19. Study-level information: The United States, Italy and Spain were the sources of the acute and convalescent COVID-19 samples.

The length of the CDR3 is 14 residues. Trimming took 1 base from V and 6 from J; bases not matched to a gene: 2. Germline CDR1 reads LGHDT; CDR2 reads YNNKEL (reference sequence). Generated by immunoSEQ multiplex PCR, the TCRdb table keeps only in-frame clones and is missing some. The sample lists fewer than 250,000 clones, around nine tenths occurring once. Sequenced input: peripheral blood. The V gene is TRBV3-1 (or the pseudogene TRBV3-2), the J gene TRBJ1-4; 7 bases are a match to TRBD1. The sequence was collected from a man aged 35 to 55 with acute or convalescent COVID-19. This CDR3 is CASSQAGQDEKLFF. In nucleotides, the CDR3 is TGTGCCAGCAGCCAAGCCGGACAGGATGAAAAACTGTTTTTT.